The next 11 T cell receptor beta chains were all read from a single sample in a study of T cells in Graves' hyperthyroidism and ophthalmopathy. Amplified TCR beta CDR3 regions derived from RNA transcripts. First-round RT-PCR targeting the TCR CDR3 was performed with the HTBI primer set. Each CDR3 protein is one row after TCRdb ran MiXCR on the multiplex PCR reads. The top ten clones hold approximately 13% of a sample with over 400,000 distinct CDR3 sequences, roughly 14% of them seen once. The sample was blood. The receptors here all came from a man aged 18 to 29 with Graves' ophthalmopathy.

This clonotype was detected a few times. The rearrangement joins TRBV27 to TRBJ2-3; 9 bases align to TRBD2. Germline V lookup: CDR1 MNHEY, CDR2 SMNVEV (reference sequence). The CDR3 contains 16 residues. The V gene end was trimmed by 3 bases and the J gene end by 3 bases; junction bases not matched to a gene: 7. The CDR3 loop is CASSLGASGNTDTQYF. The DNA for the CDR3 is TGTGCCAGCAGTTTGGGGGCTAGCGGGAATACAGATACGCAGTATTTT.

In this sample, this clonotype turned up many times. This chain uses TRBV2 with TRBJ1-5; TRBD1 aligns across 7 bases. The V and J ends lost 1 base and 2 bases, in that order; junction bases with no gene match: 2. The CDR3 extends over 15 amino acids. The germline V gene encodes CDR1 SNHLY and CDR2 FYNNEI. The CDR3 region has the DNA TGTGCCAGCAGTGAAGAAGGGGGCCGCAATCAGCCCCAGCATTTT. Residues: CASSEEGGRNQPQHF.

The V and J genes are TRBV6-1 and TRBJ1-5; the match to TRBD1 covers 7 bases. The junction had 15 bases not matched to a gene; V was cut back by 6 bases and J by 1 base. Germline V gene sequence: CDR1 MNHNS, CDR2 SASEGT. This CDR3 comprises 18 residues. The DNA for the CDR3 is TGTGCCAGCAGCCCCGGGGGCAGGGGGGGAGGGAGCAATCAGCCCCAGCATTTT. It yields the protein CASSPGGRGGGSNQPQHF.

A note on this clonotype: A much more abundant neighbour one base away suggests this may be a read error. The chain combines TRBV27 with TRBJ2-7; D may be TRBD2 (5 bases). Germline CDR1 and CDR2: MNHEY and SMNVEV (reference sequence). This CDR3 is built from 12 residues. V lost 9 bases and J lost 9, with 18 bases in between. CDR3: CARSPGLSGQYF. CDR3 DNA: TGTGCCAGAAGTCCAGGACTGTCCGGGCAGTACTTC.

This clonotype was counted many times. The chain carries TRBV7-8 and TRBJ2-2, with D unclear. The CDR3 covers 15 residues. Trimming took off 2 bases at V and 0 bases at J, with 7 bases between the two ends. From germline, CDR1 is SGHVS and CDR2 FQNEAQ. CDR3 DNA sequence: TGTGCCAGCAGCTTATCCCCTACGAACACCGGGGAGCTGTTTTTT. It codes for CASSLSPTNTGELFF.

The table lists this clonotype with a few counts. V is TRBV6-5 and J is TRBJ2-5; D perhaps matches TRBD1 (5 bases). The CDR3 has 16 amino acids. V was cut by 0 bases and J by 4 bases, with 15 bases left in between. CDR1 is MNHEY and CDR2 is SVGAGI in the germline V gene. The CDR3 loop reads CASSYSGARVSETQYF. CDR3 nucleotides: TGTGCCAGCAGTTACTCTGGGGCAAGGGTGTCAGAGACCCAGTACTTC.

This clonotype was found many times. The V call is TRBV27, the J call TRBJ2-7; 11 bases map to TRBD2. V lost 5 bases and J lost 6; bases outside the gene matches: 12. Germline CDR1 is MNHEY and CDR2 is SMNVEV (reference sequence). The length of the CDR3 is 16 residues. CDR3 bases: TGTGCCAGCAGTCTTTCTCAGGCTAGCGGGAGGAGCGAGCAGTACTTC. Its protein is CASSLSQASGRSEQYF.

This clonotype was observed a few times. A much more abundant neighbour one base away suggests this may be a read error. The rearrangement uses TRBV12-3 or TRBV12-4 and TRBJ2-5; D could derive from TRBD1 or TRBD2 (6 bases each). CDR3 length: 15 amino acids. The CDR3 loop reads CTSSLATGAQETQYF. The CDR3 DNA follows: TGTACCAGCAGTTTGGCCACGGGGGCCCAAGAGACCCAGTACTTC.

Ten or more counts support this clonotype. This chain joins TRBV5-1 and TRBJ2-5; 10 nucleotides match TRBD1. The length of the CDR3 is 16 residues. V lost 0 bases and J lost 0; bases outside the gene matches: 2. Germline V lookup: CDR1 SGHRS, CDR2 YFSETQ. The CDR3 sequence is CASSLGTGGDQETQYF. Here the CDR3 DNA reads TGCGCCAGCAGCTTGGGGACAGGGGGGGACCAAGAGACCCAGTACTTC.

This rearrangement joins TRBV7-2 to TRBJ1-1; a possible D gene is TRBD1 (5 bases). V lost 5 bases to trimming and J lost 2 bases, with 15 bases between them. The CDR3 is 15 residues long. In germline, CDR1 is SGHTA, CDR2 FQGNSA. CDR3 sequence: CASSGGIDVNTEAFF. For the CDR3, the DNA is TGTGCCAGCAGCGGGGGGATTGATGTCAACACTGAAGCTTTCTTT.

This clonotype was detected a few times. The chain couples TRBV20-1 to TRBJ2-3; D may be TRBD1 (6 bases). Per germline, CDR1 DFQATT and CDR2 SNEGSKA (reference sequence). The CDR3 spans 15 residues. CDR3 coding DNA: TGCAGGGCCTCCCGACAAGGGGGAGTCACAGATACGCAGTATTTT. This sequence encodes CRASRQGGVTDTQYF.